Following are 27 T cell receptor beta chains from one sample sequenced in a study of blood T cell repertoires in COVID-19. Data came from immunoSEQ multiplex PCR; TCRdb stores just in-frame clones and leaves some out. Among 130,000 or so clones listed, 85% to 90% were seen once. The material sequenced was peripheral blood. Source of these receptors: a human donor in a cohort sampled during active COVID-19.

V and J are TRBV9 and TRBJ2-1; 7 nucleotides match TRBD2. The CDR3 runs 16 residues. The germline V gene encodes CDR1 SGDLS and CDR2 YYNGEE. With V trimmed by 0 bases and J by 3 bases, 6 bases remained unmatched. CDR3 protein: CASSVVSWGGYNEQFF. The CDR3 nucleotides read TGTGCCAGCAGCGTAGTTTCGTGGGGGGGCTACAATGAGCAGTTCTTC.

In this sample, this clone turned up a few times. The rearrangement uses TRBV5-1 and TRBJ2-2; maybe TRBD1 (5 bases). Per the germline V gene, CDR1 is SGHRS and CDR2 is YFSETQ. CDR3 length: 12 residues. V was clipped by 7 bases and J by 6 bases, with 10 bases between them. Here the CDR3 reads CASGRAAGELFF. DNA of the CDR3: TGCGCCAGCGGCAGGGCGGCCGGGGAGCTGTTTTTT.

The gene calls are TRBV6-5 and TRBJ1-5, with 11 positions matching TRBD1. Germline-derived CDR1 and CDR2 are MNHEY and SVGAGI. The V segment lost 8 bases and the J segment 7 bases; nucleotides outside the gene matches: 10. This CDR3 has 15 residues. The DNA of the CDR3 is TGTGCCAGCTCCAAGGGACAGGGGGTAGGGCAGCCCCAGCATTTT. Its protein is CASSKGQGVGQPQHF.

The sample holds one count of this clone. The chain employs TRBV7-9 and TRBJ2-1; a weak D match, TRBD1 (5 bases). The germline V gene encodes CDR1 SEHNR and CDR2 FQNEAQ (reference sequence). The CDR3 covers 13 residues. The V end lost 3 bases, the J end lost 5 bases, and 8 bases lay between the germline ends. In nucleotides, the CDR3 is TGTGCCAGCAGCTTCCCAGGGCACAATGAGCAGTTCTTC. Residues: CASSFPGHNEQFF.

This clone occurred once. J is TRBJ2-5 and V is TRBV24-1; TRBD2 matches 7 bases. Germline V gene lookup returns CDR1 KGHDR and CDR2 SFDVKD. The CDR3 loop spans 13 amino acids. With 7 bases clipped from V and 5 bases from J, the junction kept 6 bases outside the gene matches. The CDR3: CATSASGTETQYF. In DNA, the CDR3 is TGTGCCACCAGCGCAAGCGGGACGGAGACCCAGTACTTC.

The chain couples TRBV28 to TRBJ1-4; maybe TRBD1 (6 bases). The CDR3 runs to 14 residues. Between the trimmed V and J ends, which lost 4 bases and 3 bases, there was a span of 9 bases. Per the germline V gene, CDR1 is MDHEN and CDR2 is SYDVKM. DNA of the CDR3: TGTGCCAGCAGTTCGGGGGGCTCTAATGAAAAACTGTTTTTT. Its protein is CASSSGGSNEKLFF.

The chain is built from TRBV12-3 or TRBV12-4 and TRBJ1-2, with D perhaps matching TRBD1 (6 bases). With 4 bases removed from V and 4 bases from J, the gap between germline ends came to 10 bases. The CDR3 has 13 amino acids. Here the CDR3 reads CASSYRVTYGYTF. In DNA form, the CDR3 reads TGTGCCAGCAGTTACAGGGTTACCTATGGCTACACCTTC.

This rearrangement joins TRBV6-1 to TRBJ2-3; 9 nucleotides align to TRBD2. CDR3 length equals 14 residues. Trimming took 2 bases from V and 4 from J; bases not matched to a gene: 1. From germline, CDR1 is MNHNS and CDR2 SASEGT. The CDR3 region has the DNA TGTGCCAGCAGTGAACTAGCGGGGCCAGATACGCAGTATTTT. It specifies CASSELAGPDTQYF.

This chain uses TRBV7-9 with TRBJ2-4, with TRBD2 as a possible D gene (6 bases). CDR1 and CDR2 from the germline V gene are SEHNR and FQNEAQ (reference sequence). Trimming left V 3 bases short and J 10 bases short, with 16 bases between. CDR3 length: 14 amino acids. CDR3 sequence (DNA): TGTGCCAGCAGCTTTTCCGGGGACTCGGGGATTCAGTACTTC. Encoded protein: CASSFSGDSGIQYF.

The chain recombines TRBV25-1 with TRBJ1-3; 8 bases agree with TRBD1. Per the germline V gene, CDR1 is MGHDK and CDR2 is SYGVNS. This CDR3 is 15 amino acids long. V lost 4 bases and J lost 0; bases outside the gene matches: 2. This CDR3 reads CASSATGASGNTIYF. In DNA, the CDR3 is TGTGCCAGCAGTGCGACAGGGGCCTCTGGAAACACCATATATTTT.

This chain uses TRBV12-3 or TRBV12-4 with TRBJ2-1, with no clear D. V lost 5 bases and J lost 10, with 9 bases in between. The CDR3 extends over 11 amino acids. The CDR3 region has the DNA TGTGCCAGCAGTCTAGGTAGAGAGCAGTTCTTC. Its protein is CASSLGREQFF.

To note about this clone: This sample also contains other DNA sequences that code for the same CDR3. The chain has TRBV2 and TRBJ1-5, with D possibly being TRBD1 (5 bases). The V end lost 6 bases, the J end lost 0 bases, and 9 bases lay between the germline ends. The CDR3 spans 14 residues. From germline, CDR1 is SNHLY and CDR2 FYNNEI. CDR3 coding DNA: TGTGCCAGCAGGCGGGGCCATAGCAATCAGCCCCAGCATTTT. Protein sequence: CASRRGHSNQPQHF.

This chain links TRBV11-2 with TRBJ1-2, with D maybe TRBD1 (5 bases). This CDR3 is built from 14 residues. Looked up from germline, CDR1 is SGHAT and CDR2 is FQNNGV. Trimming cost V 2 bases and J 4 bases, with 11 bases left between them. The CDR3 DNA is TGTGCCAGCAGCTTACAGGGTTCTGGCTATGGCTACACCTTC. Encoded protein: CASSLQGSGYGYTF.

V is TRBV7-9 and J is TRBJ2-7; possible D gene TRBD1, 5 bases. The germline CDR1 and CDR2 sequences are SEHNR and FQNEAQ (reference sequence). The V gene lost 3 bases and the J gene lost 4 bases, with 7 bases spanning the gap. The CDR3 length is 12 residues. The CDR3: CASSFQGYEQYF. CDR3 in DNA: TGTGCCAGCAGCTTCCAGGGATACGAGCAGTACTTC. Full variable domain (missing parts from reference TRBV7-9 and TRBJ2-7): DTGVSQNPRHKITKRGQNVTFRCDPISEHNRLYWYRQTLGQGPEFLTYFQNEAQLEKSRLLSDRFSAERPKGSFSTLEIQRTEQGDSAMYLCASSFQGYEQYFGPGTRLTVT.

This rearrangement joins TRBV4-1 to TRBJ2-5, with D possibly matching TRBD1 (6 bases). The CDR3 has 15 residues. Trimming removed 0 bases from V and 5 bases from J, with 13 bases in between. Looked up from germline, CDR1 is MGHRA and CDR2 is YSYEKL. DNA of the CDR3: TGCGCCAGCAGCCAAGAAGAGGGGGTGGACGAGACCCAGTACTTC. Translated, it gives CASSQEEGVDETQYF.

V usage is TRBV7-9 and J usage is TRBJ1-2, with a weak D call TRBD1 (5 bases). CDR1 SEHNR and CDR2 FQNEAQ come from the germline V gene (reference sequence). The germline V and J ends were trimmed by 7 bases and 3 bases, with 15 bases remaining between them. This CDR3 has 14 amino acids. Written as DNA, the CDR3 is TGTGCCAGCACCCCGGGCAGACAGTACTATGGCTACACCTTC. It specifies CASTPGRQYYGYTF.

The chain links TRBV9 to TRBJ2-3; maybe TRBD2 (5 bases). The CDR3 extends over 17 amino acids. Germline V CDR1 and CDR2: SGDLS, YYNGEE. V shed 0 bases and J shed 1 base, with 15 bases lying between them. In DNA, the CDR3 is TGTGCCAGCAGCGTAGGAGGAAGCGGAGTGGGCACAGATACGCAGTATTTT. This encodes CASSVGGSGVGTDTQYF.

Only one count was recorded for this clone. In DNA, the CDR3 is TGTGCCAGTCGCGCCTCTTCGGCAGGGGTGAACACCGGGGAGCTGTTTTTT. Translation gives CASRASSAGVNTGELFF. The rearrangement links TRBV19 to TRBJ2-2; D may be TRBD1 (6 bases). CDR1 LNHDA and CDR2 SQIVND come from the germline V gene (reference sequence). The V and J ends lost 8 bases and 1 base respectively, with 20 bases between them. The CDR3 consists of 17 residues.

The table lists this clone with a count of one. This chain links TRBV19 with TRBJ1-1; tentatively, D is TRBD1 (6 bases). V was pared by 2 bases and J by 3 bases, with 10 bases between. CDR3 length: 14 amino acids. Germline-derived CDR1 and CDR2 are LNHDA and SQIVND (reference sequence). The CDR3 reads CASSISRGYTEAFF. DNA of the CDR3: TGTGCCAGTAGTATATCCAGGGGTTACACTGAAGCTTTCTTT.

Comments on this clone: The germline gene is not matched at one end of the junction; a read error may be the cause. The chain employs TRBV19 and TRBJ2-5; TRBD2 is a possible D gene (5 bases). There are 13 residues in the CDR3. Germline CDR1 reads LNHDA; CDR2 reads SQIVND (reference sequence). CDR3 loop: CASSTAGEETQYF. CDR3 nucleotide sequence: TGTGCCAGCAGTACTGCCGGGGAAGAGACCCAGTACTTC.

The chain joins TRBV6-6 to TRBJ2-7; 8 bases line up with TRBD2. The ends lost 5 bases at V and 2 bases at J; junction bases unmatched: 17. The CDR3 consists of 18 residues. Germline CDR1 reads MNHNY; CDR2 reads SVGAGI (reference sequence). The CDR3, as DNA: TGTGCCAGCAGTCCACCCCCGATTAGCGGGACCCTTACCTACGAGCAGTACTTC. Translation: CASSPPPISGTLTYEQYF.

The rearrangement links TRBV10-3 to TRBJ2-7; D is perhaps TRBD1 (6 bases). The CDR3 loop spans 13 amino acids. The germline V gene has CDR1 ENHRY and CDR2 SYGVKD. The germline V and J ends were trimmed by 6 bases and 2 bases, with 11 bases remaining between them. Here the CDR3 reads CAIRGDTAYEQYF. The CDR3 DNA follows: TGTGCCATCAGGGGGGACACAGCCTACGAGCAGTACTTC.

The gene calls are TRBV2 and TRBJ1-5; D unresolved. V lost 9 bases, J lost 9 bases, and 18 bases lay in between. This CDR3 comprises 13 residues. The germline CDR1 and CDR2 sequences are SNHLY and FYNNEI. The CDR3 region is CASNPAEGLPQHF. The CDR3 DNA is TGTGCCAGTAATCCGGCCGAGGGTTTGCCCCAGCATTTT. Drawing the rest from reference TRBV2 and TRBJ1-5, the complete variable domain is EPEVTQTPSHQVTQMGQEVILRCVPISNHLYFYWYRQILGQKVEFLVSFYNNEISEKSEIFDDQFSVERPDGSNFTLKIRSTKLEDSAMYFCASNPAEGLPQHFGDGTRLSIL.

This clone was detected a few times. The CDR3 sequence is CASSSIISGRVMGADTQYF. DNA for the CDR3: TGTGCCAGCAGTTCAATCATTAGCGGTCGGGTTATGGGCGCAGATACGCAGTATTTT. V gene TRBV28 combines with J gene TRBJ2-3; possible D gene TRBD2, 6 bases. The germline V and J ends were trimmed by 4 bases and 4 bases, with 27 bases remaining between them. From germline, CDR1 is MDHEN and CDR2 SYDVKM. CDR3 length: 19 amino acids.

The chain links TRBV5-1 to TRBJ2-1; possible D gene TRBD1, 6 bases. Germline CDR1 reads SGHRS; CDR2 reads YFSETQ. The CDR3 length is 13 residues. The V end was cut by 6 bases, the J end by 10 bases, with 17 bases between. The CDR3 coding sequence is TGCGCCAGCACCAATCAGGGGACCATCGAGCAGTTCTTC. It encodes CASTNQGTIEQFF.

CDR3 bases: TGTGCCAGCAGCGTATTAGCGGGGGGCCCTGCTTACGAGCAGTACTTC. This translates into CASSVLAGGPAYEQYF. The rearrangement uses TRBV7-9 and TRBJ2-7; 10 bases line up with TRBD2. The CDR3 extends over 16 amino acids. Germline-derived CDR1 and CDR2 are SEHNR and FQNEAQ (reference sequence). The trim removed 5 bases at V and 4 bases at J, leaving 11 bases unmatched.

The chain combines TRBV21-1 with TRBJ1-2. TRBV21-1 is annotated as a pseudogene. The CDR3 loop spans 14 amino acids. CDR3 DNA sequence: TGTGCCAGCAGCAATACAAGCAGACCTAGAGGCTACACCTTC. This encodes CASSNTSRPRGYTF.